The entry below gives a single T cell receptor beta chain sequence along with its context. The antigen it binds to is not known. Within one base of it there is no much larger clone, and no base qualities were kept. Ophthalmopathy patients had moderately to severely active disease, Clinical Activity Score of at least 3, NOSPECS grade of at least 4, and duration under 3 months. Exclusion was applied to patients with uncontrolled infections, other autoimmune diseases, pregnancy or lactation. Diagnoses relied on clinical symptoms, serum thyroxine and TRAb, thyroid ultrasound and orbital computed tomography. Ficoll-Paque density gradient centrifugation was used to isolate PBMCs from about 9 ml of fresh peripheral blood. Total RNA was extracted with Trizol reagent, and quality was checked on an Agilent 2100 Bioanalyzer. This sample stems from a study of T cells in Graves' hyperthyroidism and ophthalmopathy (dated by TCRdb to about 2019). Turning to the overall study: Peripheral blood samples were taken at initial diagnosis, before any treatment was given. TCR Vbeta CDR3 sequencing of some 140 peripheral blood samples (about 45 ophthalmopathy, 75 or so hyperthyroidism and some 17 progressor patients) is reported in the paper. Thyroid tissue and blood T-cell repertoires from about 6 Graves' hyperthyroidism patients were also compared in the study. After blood sampling, hyperthyroidism patients were treated with methimazole at a starting dose of 30 mg daily, and ophthalmopathy patients were treated with high-dose intravenous methylprednisolone. For training and testing, the 100 or so patients in the discovery cohort were randomly divided in a 7:3 ratio. TCR V-J signatures able to tell the groups apart were searched for in a discovery cohort of approximately 95 patients, of whom around 43 had Graves' ophthalmopathy and 57 had stable Graves' hyperthyroidism. Prospective prediction of ophthalmopathy was tested in an independent validation cohort consisting of fewer than 20 hyperthyroidism patients and 15 or so patients who later progressed to ophthalmopathy. The study at large found these results: No statistical method was used to set the sample size in advance, and investigators knew the group allocation. In validation, the model predicted progression to ophthalmopathy with approximately 69% sensitivity and roughly 75% specificity, a median of about 6.7 months before onset. Most expanded thyroid clonotypes (frequency above 0.001) were also detected in blood, a finding suggesting that blood repertoires may reflect thyroid immune responses. Ophthalmopathy was separated from stable hyperthyroidism by a 13 V-J signature model, with 87.88% sensitivity and roughly 81% specificity obtained in cross-validation and 80%/75% obtained in testing.

The TCR beta CDR3 regions were amplified from RNA transcripts. A first-round RT-PCR of the TCR CDR3 used the HTBI primer set with the Qiagen OneStep RT-PCR kit. The libraries were constructed in a second round of multiplex PCR and then size-selected and purified. Paired-end sequencing of the libraries was performed with 100 bp reads on an Illumina HiSeq2000. Processing in the source paper ran as follows. SOAPnuke was used to process the raw data, removing reads that contained adapters or uncalled bases, had a mean Phred below 15, or lacked an exact match to the constant primer or identifier. COPE v1.2.5 was used to merge the high-quality paired reads, and each unique nucleotide sequence was defined as a clonotype. Clonotypes were aligned to IMGT TRBV, TRBD and TRBJ reference segments using MiTCR v1.1. Only V-J combinations with frequency above 0.0001, covering 99.2% of repertoires, were analysed. A TCS score was defined as the ratio between F50 (clonal expansion) and ExV (chaos), using BLOSUM62-based TCRdist between CDR3 peptides within each V-J. Welch's t-statistics and random forest reduced 450 to 600 V-J features to 13, which were used in a naive Bayes classifier (R e1071). TCRdb trimmed public reads at Q25 via fastp, called clones via MiXCR and kept in-frame beta chains. CDR3 protein duplicates are merged, each entry listing the most common genes and DNA. The V and J calls were determined by TCRdb, not by the authors. Across this sample there are some 300,000 distinct CDR3 sequences, with roughly 20% seen only once. The biggest ten clones account for roughly 40% of the sample.

Counted from cysteine to phenylalanine, this CDR3 has 14 amino acids. Only CDR3 DNA is held: 42 bases, read in frame from base 1. CDR1 and CDR2 (MDHEN, SYDVKM) derive from the germline V gene. V is clipped by 6 bases and J by 2 bases, and the sequence between their germline boundaries is 14 bases long. The source is a man aged 45-65 years with Graves' ophthalmopathy. The sequence links TRBV28 to TRBJ2-7, with no confident D gene call. Source material: blood. Read as DNA, the sequence is TGTGCCAGCAGACCGGGCCCGGGCGCCTACGAGCAGTACTTC. It encodes CASRPGPGAYEQYF.